The TCR beta chain described here comes from a study of blood T cell repertoires in COVID-19. Sequencing used immunoSEQ multiplex PCR; TCRdb keeps in-frame clones, though not all of them. The sample lists 100,000 to 150,000 clones, approximately 85% occurring once. Sequencing was done on a sample of peripheral blood. This clonotype originated in a woman at least 80 years old with COVID-19, enrolled during active disease.

The CDR3 here is CASSYSTTNQPQHF. CDR3 coding DNA: TGTGCCAGCAGTTACTCGACTACCAATCAGCCCCAGCATTTT. The chain has TRBV6-2 or TRBV6-3 and TRBJ1-5, with unresolved D. The germline V gene has CDR1 MNHEY and CDR2 SVGEGT. V lost 0 bases and J lost 3, with 6 bases in between. The CDR3 contains 14 residues.